This T cell receptor (beta chain) was retrieved from a study of radiation and T cells in renal cell carcinoma. J was trimmed by 1 base and V by 5 bases; bases with no gene match: 2. CDR1 is SGDLS, CDR2 YYNGEE, per germline. The CDR3 extends over 14 amino acids. Time point specified: blood 4 weeks post-SBRT, at nephrectomy. Documented treatment: 15 Gy SBRT to primary tumor, nephrectomy 4 weeks later. Radiation-treated patients gave blood at baseline, week 2 and week 4. This table comes from immunoSEQ multiplex PCR, and its TCRdb copy is limited to in-frame clones, with some not included. This sample has around 140,000 clones, with 75% to 90% found just once.

The specimen comprised blood, sampled from a patient whose treatment included radiotherapy and nephrectomy. This clonotype originated in a woman between 50 and 59 years old with renal cell carcinoma. V gene TRBV9 combines with J gene TRBJ2-2; 7 bases line up with TRBD2. CDR3 sequence: CASRIAGNTGELFF. CDR3 coding DNA: TGTGCCAGCAGAATAGCGGGGAACACCGGGGAGCTGTTTTTT.